The sample holds a few counts of the clone carrying this T cell receptor beta chain. In germline, CDR1 is MGHRA, CDR2 YSYEKL. The CDR3 runs 17 residues. Trimming removed 0 bases from V and 2 bases from J; junction bases left unmatched: 9. In TCRdb, the RT-PCR reads were re-called with MiXCR into one record per CDR3 protein. The sample includes about 680,000 distinct CDR3 sequences, 12% to 15% of them seen just once. The receptor comes from a female donor in good health, serving as a healthy control. Material: memory CD4+ T cells from blood. The chain carries TRBV4-1 and TRBJ1-2, with 7 bases identical to TRBD1. The CDR3 DNA follows: TGCGCCAGCAGCCAAGACTTGGGGACAGAATGGAACTATGGCTACACCTTC. Protein sequence: CASSQDLGTEWNYGYTF.